Listed below are T cell receptor beta chains from one sample, sequenced in a study of T cell repertoires in cytomegalovirus infection. TCRdb redid the calling of the reads with MiXCR, one entry per CDR3 protein. The data show hundreds of thousands of distinct CDR3 sequences, roughly 36% seen once. These receptors have no known antigen. Sequencing used cultured PBMCs, obtained from culture after CMV antigen stimulation. The origin of the receptors is a human donor in good health (CMV status not recorded). Some clones in this sample may be carry-over from other donors' samples. Each CDR3 is given with its conserved first and last residue.

V: TRBV12-3/TRBV12-4
J: TRBJ1-2
CDR3: CASSPRGAGYGYTF

V: TRBV19
J: TRBJ1-1
CDR3: CASSIWDPGTEAFF

V: TRBV28
J: TRBJ1-2
CDR3: CASSDRDRGYTF

V: TRBV6-5
J: TRBJ1-4
CDR3: CASSPRGPSEKLFF

V: TRBV14
J: TRBJ2-7
CDR3: CASSQVARVEQYF

V: TRBV7-9
J: TRBJ2-1
CDR3: CASSNQRFKYNEQFF

V: TRBV10-3
J: TRBJ1-5
CDR3: CAIRGQGNQPQHF

V: TRBV7-8
J: TRBJ2-3
CDR3: CASSWGLTRTSTDTQYF

V: TRBV12-3/TRBV12-4
J: TRBJ2-3
CDR3: CASKTRGTASTDTQYF

V: TRBV7-2
J: TRBJ2-5
CDR3: CASSSPSTSGRAVETQYF

V: TRBV29-1
J: TRBJ2-2
CDR3: CSVAGGPGELFF

V: TRBV2
J: TRBJ2-3
CDR3: CASKVSSIDTQYF

V: TRBV7-6
J: TRBJ1-1
CDR3: CASSLAMGSTEAFF

V: TRBV6-1
J: TRBJ1-1
CDR3: CASSASGRAFF

V: TRBV7-2
J: TRBJ2-2
CDR3: CAIRDATGELFF

V: TRBV20-1
J: TRBJ2-3
CDR3: CSASVGLAGGGDTQYF

V: TRBV2
J: TRBJ1-1
CDR3: CASSVGDTETFF

V: TRBV20-1
J: TRBJ2-3
CDR3: CSARPPRDGSWGTDTQYF

V: TRBV19
J: TRBJ2-5
CDR3: CASSSRGQQETQYF

V: TRBV7-2
J: TRBJ2-7
CDR3: CASSRGQIAGYEQYF

V: TRBV27
J: TRBJ2-7
CDR3: CASSFSRWHHEQYF

V: TRBV12-3/TRBV12-4
J: TRBJ1-1
CDR3: CASSLYGRALRTEAFF

V: TRBV7-2
J: TRBJ1-5
CDR3: CASSLWGRAGNQPQHF

V: TRBV7-9
J: TRBJ2-6
CDR3: CASSDRRGRPGANVLTF

V: TRBV27
J: TRBJ2-3
CDR3: CASSARDRVPDTQYF

V: TRBV24-1
J: TRBJ2-5
CDR3: CATSASGETQYF

V: TRBV6-1
J: TRBJ2-7
CDR3: CASSDWGTGSSYEQYF

V: TRBV7-2
J: TRBJ1-6
CDR3: CASSSTYGDSPLHF

V: TRBV14
J: TRBJ1-2
CDR3: CASSQEGPRRDSGYTF

V: TRBV12-3/TRBV12-4
J: TRBJ2-7
CDR3: CASRQQLYEQYF

V: TRBV19
J: TRBJ1-2
CDR3: CASSMIRGENYGYTF

V: TRBV12-3/TRBV12-4
J: TRBJ2-2
CDR3: CASSSPGTTLAGELFF

V: TRBV20-1
J: TRBJ2-5
CDR3: CSAVGETQYF

V: TRBV12-3/TRBV12-4
J: TRBJ1-2
CDR3: CASSPPLVGGYTF

V: TRBV12-3/TRBV12-4
J: TRBJ1-1
CDR3: CASTPGHRVDAFF

V: TRBV7-6
J: TRBJ2-7
CDR3: CASSLGVIAYEQYF

V: TRBV19
J: TRBJ2-5
CDR3: CASSRNDRVETQYF

V: TRBV27
J: TRBJ2-7
CDR3: CASSPTRDRAEQYF

V: TRBV5-1
J: TRBJ2-7
CDR3: CASSRGTSDAYEQYF

V: TRBV2
J: TRBJ2-7
CDR3: CASSPEVAGANEQYF

V: TRBV7-2
J: TRBJ2-3
CDR3: CASSPLSSSLTDTQYF

V: TRBV7-2
J: TRBJ2-3
CDR3: CASSVAPGQATDTQYF

V: TRBV5-1
J: TRBJ2-6
CDR3: CASSPGQLSGANVLTF

V: TRBV7-8
J: TRBJ2-3
CDR3: CASSTSGRHTDTQYF

V: TRBV12-3/TRBV12-4
J: TRBJ1-2
CDR3: CASSKDSHGYTF

V: TRBV4-1
J: TRBJ2-3
CDR3: CASSQGLAGGPTGTQYF

V: TRBV12-3/TRBV12-4
J: TRBJ2-7
CDR3: CASRAGGGAYEQYF

V: TRBV5-1
J: TRBJ1-2
CDR3: CASSFLQGKNYGYTF

V: TRBV7-6
J: TRBJ2-3
CDR3: CASSLGAGLSTDTQYF

V: TRBV20-1
J: TRBJ1-1
CDR3: CSATKGDIEAFF

V: TRBV7-9
J: TRBJ1-2
CDR3: CASSPLTGYGYTF

V: TRBV7-2
J: TRBJ2-5
CDR3: CASSLGGDLGRKTQYF

V: TRBV14
J: TRBJ2-5
CDR3: CASSYGTSGAQETQYF

V: TRBV7-6
J: TRBJ2-2
CDR3: CASSLQTETGELFF

V: TRBV7-2
J: TRBJ2-7
CDR3: CASSLAGQGSYEQYF